This TCR beta chain was recorded in a study of cytomegalovirus exposure and HLA in healthy donors. Note on this clone: The sample holds other DNA sequences that translate to the same CDR3.

There are 13 residues in the CDR3. The V end lost 3 bases, the J end lost 1 base, and 5 bases lay between the germline ends. Germline CDR1 is SGDLS and CDR2 is YYNGEE. PCR involved 60 Vbeta and 13 Jbeta primers. TCRdb's table, derived via immunoSEQ multiplex PCR, lists solely in-frame clones and lacks some. In total, the table holds under 120,000 clones. The source material was PBMCs. The TCR was taken from a middle-aged man in good health and CMV-seronegative. The chain employs TRBV9 and TRBJ1-3; D not certain. In DNA form, the CDR3 reads TGTGCCAGCAGCGGGCCATCTGGAAACACCATATATTTT. Its translation is CASSGPSGNTIYF.